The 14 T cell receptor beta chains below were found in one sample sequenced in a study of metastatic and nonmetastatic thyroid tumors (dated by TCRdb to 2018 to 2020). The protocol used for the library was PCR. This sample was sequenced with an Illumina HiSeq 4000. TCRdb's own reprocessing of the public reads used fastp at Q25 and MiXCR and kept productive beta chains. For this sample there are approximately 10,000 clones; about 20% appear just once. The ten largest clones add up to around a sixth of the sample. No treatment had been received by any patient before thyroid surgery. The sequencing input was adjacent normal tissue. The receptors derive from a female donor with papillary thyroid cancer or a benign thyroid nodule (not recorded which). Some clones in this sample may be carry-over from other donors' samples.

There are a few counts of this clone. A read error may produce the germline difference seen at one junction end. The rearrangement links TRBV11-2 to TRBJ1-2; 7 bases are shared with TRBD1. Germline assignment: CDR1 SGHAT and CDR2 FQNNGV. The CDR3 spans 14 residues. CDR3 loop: CASMPLDRRHGHTF. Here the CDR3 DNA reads TGTGCCAGCATGCCCTTGGACAGGAGACATGGCCACACCTTC.

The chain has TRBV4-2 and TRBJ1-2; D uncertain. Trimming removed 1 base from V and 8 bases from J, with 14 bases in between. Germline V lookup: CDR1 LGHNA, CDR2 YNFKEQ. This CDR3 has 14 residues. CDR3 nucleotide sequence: TGTGCCAGCAGCCAAGGTTACGTACTTGGGGGCTACACCTTC. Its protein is CASSQGYVLGGYTF.

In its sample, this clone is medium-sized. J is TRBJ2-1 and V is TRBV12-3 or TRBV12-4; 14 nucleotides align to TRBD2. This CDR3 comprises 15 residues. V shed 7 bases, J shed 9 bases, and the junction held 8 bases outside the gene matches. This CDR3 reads CASIRLAGGPSEQFF. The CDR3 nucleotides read TGTGCCAGCATTAGACTAGCGGGAGGGCCTAGTGAGCAGTTCTTC.

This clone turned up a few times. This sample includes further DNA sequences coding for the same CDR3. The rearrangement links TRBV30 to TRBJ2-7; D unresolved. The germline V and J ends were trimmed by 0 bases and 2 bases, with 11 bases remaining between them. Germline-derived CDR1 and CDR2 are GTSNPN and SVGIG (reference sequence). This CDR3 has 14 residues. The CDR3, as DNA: TGTGCCTGGAGTGTATCGGGCACCGCCTACGAGCAGTACTTC. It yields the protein CAWSVSGTAYEQYF.

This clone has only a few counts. The CDR3 coding sequence is TGTGCCAGCACCCCCTGGGGGCCCAATGAGCAGTTCTTC. Translating it yields CASTPWGPNEQFF. The chain links TRBV6-1 to TRBJ2-1; tentative D call: TRBD1 (6 bases). CDR1 is MNHNS and CDR2 is SASEGT in the germline V gene. V was cut by 7 bases and J by 6 bases, with 13 bases left in between. The CDR3 spans 13 residues.

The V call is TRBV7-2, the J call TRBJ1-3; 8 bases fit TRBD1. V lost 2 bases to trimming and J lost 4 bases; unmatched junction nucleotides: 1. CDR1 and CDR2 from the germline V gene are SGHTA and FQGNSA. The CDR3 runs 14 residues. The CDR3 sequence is CASSLTGGGNTIYF. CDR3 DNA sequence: TGTGCCAGCAGCTTAACAGGGGGGGGAAACACCATATATTTT. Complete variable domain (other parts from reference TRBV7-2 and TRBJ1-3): GAGVSQSPSNKVTEKGKDVELRCDPISGHTALYWYRQSLGQGLEFLIYFQGNSAPDKSGLPSDRFSAERTGGSVSTLTIQRTQQEDSAVYLCASSLTGGGNTIYFGEGSWLTVV.

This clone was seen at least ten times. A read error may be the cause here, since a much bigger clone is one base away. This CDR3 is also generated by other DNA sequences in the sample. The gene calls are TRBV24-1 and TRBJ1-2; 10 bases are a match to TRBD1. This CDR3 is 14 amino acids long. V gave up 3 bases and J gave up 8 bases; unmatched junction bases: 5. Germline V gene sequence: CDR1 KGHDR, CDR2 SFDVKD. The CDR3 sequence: CATSDPGQGNGYTF. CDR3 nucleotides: TGTGCCACCAGTGATCCGGGACAGGGGAACGGCTACACCTTC.

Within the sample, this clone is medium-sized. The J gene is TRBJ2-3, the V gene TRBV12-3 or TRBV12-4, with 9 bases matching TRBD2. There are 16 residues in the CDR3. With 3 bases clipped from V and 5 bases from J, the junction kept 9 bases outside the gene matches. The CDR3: CASSLRAGGPIDTQYF. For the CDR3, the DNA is TGTGCCAGCAGTTTGCGCGCGGGGGGGCCGATAGATACGCAGTATTTT.

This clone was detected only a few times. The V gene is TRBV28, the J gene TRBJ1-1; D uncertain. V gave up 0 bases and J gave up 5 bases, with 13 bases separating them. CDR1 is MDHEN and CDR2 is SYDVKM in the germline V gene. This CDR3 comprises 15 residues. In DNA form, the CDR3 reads TGTGCCAGCAGTTTATGGACCAAGGGTGGTACTGAAGCTTTCTTT. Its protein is CASSLWTKGGTEAFF.

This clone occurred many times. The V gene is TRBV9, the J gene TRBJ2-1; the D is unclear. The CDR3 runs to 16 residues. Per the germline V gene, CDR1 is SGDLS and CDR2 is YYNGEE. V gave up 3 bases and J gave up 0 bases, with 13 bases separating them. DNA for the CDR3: TGTGCCAGCAGCGGCTCAGTTGCTAGCTCCTACAATGAGCAGTTCTTC. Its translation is CASSGSVASSYNEQFF.

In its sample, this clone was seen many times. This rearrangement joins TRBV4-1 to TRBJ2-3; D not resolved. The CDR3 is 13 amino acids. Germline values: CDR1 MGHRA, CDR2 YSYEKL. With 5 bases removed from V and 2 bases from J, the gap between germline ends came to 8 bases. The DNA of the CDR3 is TGCGCCAGCAGCGAAGGAGACACAGATACGCAGTATTTT. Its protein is CASSEGDTDTQYF.

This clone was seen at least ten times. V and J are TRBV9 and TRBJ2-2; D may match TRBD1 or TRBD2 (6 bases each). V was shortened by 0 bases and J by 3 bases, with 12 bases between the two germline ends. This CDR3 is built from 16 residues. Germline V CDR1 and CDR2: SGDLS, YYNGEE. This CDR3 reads CASSVEGGGYTGELFF. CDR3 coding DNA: TGTGCCAGCAGCGTAGAAGGGGGAGGATACACCGGGGAGCTGTTTTTT.

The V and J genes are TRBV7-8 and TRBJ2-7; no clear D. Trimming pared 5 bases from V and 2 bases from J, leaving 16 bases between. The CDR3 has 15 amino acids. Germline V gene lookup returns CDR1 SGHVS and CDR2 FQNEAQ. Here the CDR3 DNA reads TGTGCCAGCAGCGCGCAAGGCCCCCGGACCTACGAGCAGTACGTC. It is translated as CASSAQGPRTYEQYV.

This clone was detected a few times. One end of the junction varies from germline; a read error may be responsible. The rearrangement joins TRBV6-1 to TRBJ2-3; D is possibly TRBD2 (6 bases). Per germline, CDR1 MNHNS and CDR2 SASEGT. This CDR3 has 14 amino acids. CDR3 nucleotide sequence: TGCGCCAGCGGTGGGCGGGGCCGCACAGATACGCAGTATTTT. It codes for CASGGRGRTDTQYF.